Listed here are 20 T cell receptor beta chains from one sample, sequenced in a study of T cells expressing NK-cell markers. TCRdb derives one entry per CDR3 protein from the 5' RACE reads, leaving out DNA. The table counts some 500,000 distinct CDR3 sequences; around 1.4% lies in the top ten. Sequencing input: blood T cells: a sorted CD56 or NKG2C T cell subset, CD4+ or CD8+ T cells, or bulk PBMC T cells (not recorded which). Source of these receptors: a woman in her 50s in good health.

The rearrangement links TRBV12-3 or TRBV12-4 to TRBJ2-1; the D call of TRBD2 rests on TCRdb alone, since no DNA is present to check it. The CDR3 spans 11 residues. CDR3 sequence reads: CASTARHEQFF.

The chain has TRBV6-2 or TRBV6-3 and TRBJ2-6; TCRdb's D call of TRBD1 is untestable without DNA. The CDR3 is 15 amino acids. Germline V gene data show CDR1 as MNHEY and CDR2 as SVGEGT. This CDR3 is CASKDTGSGANVLTF.

The V gene is TRBV12-3 or TRBV12-4, the J gene TRBJ2-5. The CDR3 contains 15 residues. Here the CDR3 reads CASSLGLRKQETQYF.

This rearrangement joins TRBV27 to TRBJ2-1; the TRBD2 assignment by TCRdb is unverifiable without DNA. This CDR3 comprises 17 residues. Germline assignment: CDR1 MNHEY and CDR2 SMNVEV (reference sequence). CDR3 region: CASSSPSGPGPYNEQFF.

The rearrangement links TRBV12-3 or TRBV12-4 to TRBJ2-2; TCRdb names TRBD2, which stays unverified in the absence of DNA. The CDR3 extends over 16 amino acids. Here the CDR3 reads CASSPGTRRYTGELFF.

The chain is built from TRBV7-9 and TRBJ2-1; the TRBD2 assignment by TCRdb is unverifiable without DNA. Germline assignment: CDR1 SEHNR and CDR2 FQNEAQ (reference sequence). The CDR3 is 15 amino acids. The CDR3 region is CASSLALAGLNEQFF.

J is TRBJ2-1 and V is TRBV7-8; the D call from TCRdb, TRBD1, cannot be confirmed without DNA. CDR1 and CDR2 (germline): SGHVS, FQNEAQ. The CDR3 spans 12 residues. CDR3 residues: CASSTPDREQFF.

J is TRBJ2-2 and V is TRBV5-1; TCRdb's D call, TRBD2, is unchecked because there is no DNA. The CDR3 totals 15 residues. Germline V gene data show CDR1 as SGHRS and CDR2 as YFSETQ. CDR3 amino acids: CASSSTQREPGELFF.

J is TRBJ2-5 and V is TRBV9; TCRdb reports TRBD2, a call that lacks DNA to check it against. This CDR3 is built from 17 residues. Germline CDR1 SGDLS, CDR2 YYNGEE. The CDR3 here is CASARGGLAGGEETQYF. Filled out from reference TRBV9 and TRBJ2-5, the complete variable domain reads DSGVTQTPKHLITATGQRVTLRCSPRSGDLSVYWYQQSLDQGLQFLIQYYNGEERAKGNILERFSAQQFPDLHSELNLSSLELGDSALYFCASARGGLAGGEETQYFGPGTRLLVL.

This chain joins TRBV2 and TRBJ2-2; the TCRdb D gene call, TRBD1, has no DNA to confirm it. CDR3 length equals 15 residues. Looked up from germline, CDR1 is SNHLY and CDR2 is FYNNEI. CDR3 region: CASRGTGGKAGELFF.

The chain recombines TRBV11-3 with TRBJ1-1; as DNA is missing, the TRBD1 call by TCRdb cannot be tested. The CDR3 loop spans 16 amino acids. Germline CDR1 reads SGHNT; CDR2 reads YENEEA. CDR3 sequence: CASNPLGGRGNTEAFF.

V is TRBV20-1 and J is TRBJ2-7; TCRdb outputs TRBD2, but without DNA this stays unchecked. There are 13 residues in the CDR3. CDR1 and CDR2 from the germline V gene are DFQATT and SNEGSKA (reference sequence). CDR3 in amino acids: CSASRLAGYEQYF.

The rearrangement uses TRBV4-2 and TRBJ2-3; TCRdb returns TRBD2, unconfirmable since there is no DNA. Germline-derived CDR1 and CDR2 are LGHNA and YNFKEQ. CDR3 length: 14 residues. This CDR3 reads CASRPQGSADTQYF.

This chain connects TRBV2 to TRBJ2-5; TCRdb selects TRBD1, and the lack of DNA leaves this call unchecked. The CDR3 length is 12 residues. Germline V gene sequence: CDR1 SNHLY, CDR2 FYNNEI. The CDR3 reads CASSGTVETQYF.

The V gene is TRBV6-1, the J gene TRBJ1-4; checking the TCRdb D call of TRBD1 is not possible without DNA. Per germline, CDR1 MNHNS and CDR2 SASEGT. This CDR3 contains 14 residues. CDR3 residues: CASGGRPTNEKLFF.

The J gene is TRBJ2-5, the V gene TRBV5-1; there is no DNA to check the TCRdb D call of TRBD2. Per the germline V gene, CDR1 is SGHRS and CDR2 is YFSETQ. The CDR3 covers 16 residues. This CDR3 is CASALGTGGRQETQYF.

The chain is built from TRBV5-4 and TRBJ2-2; TCRdb calls TRBD2, which cannot be checked without DNA. Germline V gene data show CDR1 as SGHNT and CDR2 as YYREEE (reference sequence). CDR3 size: 15 residues. The CDR3 loop is CASRGELAGTGELFF.

The V gene is TRBV30, the J gene TRBJ2-5. The CDR3 runs to 13 residues. Germline values: CDR1 GTSNPN, CDR2 SVGIG (reference sequence). CDR3 sequence reads: CAWSVQGLETQYF.

The chain recombines TRBV25-1 with TRBJ1-1; TCRdb proposes TRBD1, but this gene call is untestable without DNA. This CDR3 contains 15 residues. CDR1 MGHDK and CDR2 SYGVNS come from the germline V gene. CDR3 residues: CASSESGGMNTEAFF.

The chain combines TRBV3-1 with TRBJ2-5; absent DNA, TCRdb's TRBD2 call cannot be checked. The CDR3 contains 16 residues. Looked up from germline, CDR1 is LGHDT and CDR2 is YNNKEL (reference sequence). This chain's CDR3 is CASSRGLAGREETQYF.